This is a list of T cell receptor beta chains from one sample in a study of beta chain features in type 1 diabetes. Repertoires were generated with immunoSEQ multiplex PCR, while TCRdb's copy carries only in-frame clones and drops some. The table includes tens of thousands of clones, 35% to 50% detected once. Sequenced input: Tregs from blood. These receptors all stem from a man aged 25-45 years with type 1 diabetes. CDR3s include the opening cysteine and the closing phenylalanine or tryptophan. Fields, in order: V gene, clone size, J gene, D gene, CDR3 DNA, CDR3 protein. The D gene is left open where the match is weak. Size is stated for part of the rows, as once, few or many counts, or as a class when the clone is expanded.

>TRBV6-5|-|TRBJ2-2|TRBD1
TGTGCCAGCATATTGGGACAGGGGGAGTCCGGGGAGCTGTTTTTT
CASILGQGESGELFF
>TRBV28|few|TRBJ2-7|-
TGTGCCAGCAGTTTAGGCGGGGGCAGCTCCTACGAGCAGTACTTC
CASSLGGGSSYEQYF
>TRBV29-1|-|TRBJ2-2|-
TGCAGCGCTGCGCGGAACACCGGGGAGCTGTTTTTT
CSAARNTGELFF
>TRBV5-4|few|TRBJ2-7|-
TGTGCCAGCAGCAGAGGAACCTCCTACGAGCAGTACTTC
CASSRGTSYEQYF
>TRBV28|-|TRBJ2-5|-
TGTGCCAGCACCGCTGCGGGAGAGACCCAGTACTTC
CASTAAGETQYF
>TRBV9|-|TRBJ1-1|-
TGTGCCAGCAGCGTAGGGGCACTCCAGTCGGGGGCTTTCTTT
CASSVGALQSGAFF
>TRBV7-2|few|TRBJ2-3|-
TGTGCCAGCAGTTCACTTGTCACAGATACGCAGTATTTT
CASSSLVTDTQYF
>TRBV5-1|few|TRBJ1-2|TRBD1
TGCGCCAGCAGCAGCGGACAGGGGCGAAGGAACTATGGCTACACCTTC
CASSSGQGRRNYGYTF
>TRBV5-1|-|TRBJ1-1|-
TGCGCCAGCAGCTTCGTGGGCTCGCGGGCTGAAGCTTTCTTT
CASSFVGSRAEAFF
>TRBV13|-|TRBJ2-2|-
TGTGCCAGCAGCTTAGTTAGTTCAGGCGGGGAGCTGTTTTTT
CASSLVSSGGELFF
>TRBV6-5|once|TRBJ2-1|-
TGTGCCAGCAGATACACCATACAGGGTTACAATGAGCAGTTCTTC
CASRYTIQGYNEQFF
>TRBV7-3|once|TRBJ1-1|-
TGTGCCAGCAGCTTATCCCCAGGGGAGAAGGCTTTCTTT
CASSLSPGEKAFF
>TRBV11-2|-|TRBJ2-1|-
TGTGCCAGCAGCTTAGAAGGGGGCTACAATGAGCAGTTCTTC
CASSLEGGYNEQFF
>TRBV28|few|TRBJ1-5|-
TGTGCCAGCAGTTTATGGGCCTTTCGGGAGCCCCAGCATTTT
CASSLWAFREPQHF
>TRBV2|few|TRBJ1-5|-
TGTGCCAGCACCCCGGGAGGAGGTCAGCCCCAGCATTTT
CASTPGGGQPQHF
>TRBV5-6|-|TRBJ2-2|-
TGTGCCAGCAGCGGGCTAGCTTCGAACACCGGGGAGCTGTTTTTT
CASSGLASNTGELFF
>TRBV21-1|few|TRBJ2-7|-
TGTGCCAGCAGCCAGCGGCCCTACGAGCAGTACTTC
CASSQRPYEQYF
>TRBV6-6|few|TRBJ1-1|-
TGTGCCAGCAGCCCACAGGGAATTAACACTGAAGCTTTCTTT
CASSPQGINTEAFF